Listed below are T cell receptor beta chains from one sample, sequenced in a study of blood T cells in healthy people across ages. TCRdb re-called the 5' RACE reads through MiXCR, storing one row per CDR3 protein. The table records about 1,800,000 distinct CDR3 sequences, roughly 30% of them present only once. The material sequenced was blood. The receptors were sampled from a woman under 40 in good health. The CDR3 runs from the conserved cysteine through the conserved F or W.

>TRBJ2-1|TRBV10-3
CAISESPAGAYNEQFF
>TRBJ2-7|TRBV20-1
CSAREQSYEQYF
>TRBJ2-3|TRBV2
CASSDRSPDTQYF
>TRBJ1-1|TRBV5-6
CASSRRGEVTEAFF
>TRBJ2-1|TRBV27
CASRATGTSGRGADEQFF
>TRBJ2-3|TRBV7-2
CASSLGVQDTQYF
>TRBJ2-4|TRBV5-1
CASSLEGNGAKNIQYF
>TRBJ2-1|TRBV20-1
CSASRTGDEQFF
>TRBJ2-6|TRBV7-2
CASSSYPGAANVLTF
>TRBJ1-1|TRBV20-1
CSAREGRGKNTEAFF
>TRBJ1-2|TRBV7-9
CASSRPTGGYTF
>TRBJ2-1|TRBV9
CASGGGSRNEQFF
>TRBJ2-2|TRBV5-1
CASKDGRAYTGELFF
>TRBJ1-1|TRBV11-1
CASSSGRALEAFF
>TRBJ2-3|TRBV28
CASRSWRGNTDTQYF
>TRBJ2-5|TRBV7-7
CASSLDSTGAQYF
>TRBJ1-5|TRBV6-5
CASSYSGESNQPQHF
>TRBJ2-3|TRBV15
CATSPTSRLLNTQYF
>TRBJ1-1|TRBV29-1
CSVSQTGGAFF
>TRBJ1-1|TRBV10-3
CAISERDGENTEAFF